Listed here is a single TCR beta chain. The antigen remains unidentified. The V end lost 3 bases, the J end lost 2 bases, and 20 bases lay between the germline ends. The CDR3 sequence is 17 residues long. Germline CDR1 MDHEN, CDR2 SYDVKM. These data belong to a study of PD-1 blockade in classical Hodgkin lymphoma. Study-level points and caveats: Why the repertoires differ is still unclear, perhaps disease activity or prior therapy.

Assay used: immunoSEQ multiplex PCR; TCRdb lists only in-frame clones, some missing. The repertoire includes 85,000 to 90,000 clones, 90% of them detected once, and 2.9% sits in the top ten. Time point reported: cycle 4 day 1 (C4D1), after around six weeks of nivolumab. Relapse was seen in all patients after autologous stem cell transplantation, and brentuximab vedotin exposure was variable. The specimen comprised peripheral blood mononuclear cells (PBMCs), sampled before the fourth cycle of nivolumab. The V call is TRBV28, the J call TRBJ2-7, with D unclear. The source is a human donor with classical Hodgkin lymphoma. This CDR3 is CASSFFFRQKNTYEQYF. For the CDR3, the DNA is TGTGCCAGCAGTTTCTTTTTTCGGCAGAAAAATACCTACGAGCAGTACTTC.